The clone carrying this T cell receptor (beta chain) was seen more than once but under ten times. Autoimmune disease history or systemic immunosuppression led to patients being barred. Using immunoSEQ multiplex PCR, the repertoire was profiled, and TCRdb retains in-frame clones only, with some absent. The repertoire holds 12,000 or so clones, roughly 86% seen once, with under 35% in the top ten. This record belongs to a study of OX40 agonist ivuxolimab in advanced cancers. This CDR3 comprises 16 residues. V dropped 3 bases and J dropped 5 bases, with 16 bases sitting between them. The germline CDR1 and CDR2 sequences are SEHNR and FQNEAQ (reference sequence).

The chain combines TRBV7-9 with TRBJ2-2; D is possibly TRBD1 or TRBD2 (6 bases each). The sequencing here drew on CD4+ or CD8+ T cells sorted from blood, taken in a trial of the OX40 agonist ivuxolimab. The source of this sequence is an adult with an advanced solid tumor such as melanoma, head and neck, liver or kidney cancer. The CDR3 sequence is CASSFRGGARTGELFF. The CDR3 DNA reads TGTGCCAGCAGCTTCAGGGGCGGGGCACGGACCGGGGAGCTGTTTTTT.